The T cell receptor (beta chain) described here comes from a study of T cell repertoires in cytomegalovirus infection. Study-wide background: CMV infection and matching HLA type were both indicated by public TCR beta signatures.

A note on this clonotype: Its antigen is undetermined.

The study, taken as a whole, reports: The study identified carriers of CMV plus the relevant HLA from cumulative public TCR beta family frequency. What dominated the ex vivo response were HLA-C-restricted CMV-specific TCR beta clonotypes.

TCRdb reanalysed the reads using MiXCR and keeps one entry per CDR3 protein. The sample contains about 140,000 distinct CDR3 sequences, about 6% of which appear only once. The ends were cut back, 3 bases at V and 1 base at J, with 10 bases in the middle. The CDR3 length is 14 residues. Germline values: CDR1 SQVTM, CDR2 ANQGSEA. The clonotype originates from a human donor in good health (CMV status not recorded). Some clones in this sample may be carry-over from other donors' samples. V gene TRBV29-1 combines with J gene TRBJ2-1; a weak D match, TRBD1 (5 bases). Sequencing input: PBMCs. The CDR3 loop is CSVEGQGSYNEQFF. The CDR3 coding sequence is TGCAGCGTTGAGGGCCAGGGATCCTACAATGAGCAGTTCTTC.